Listed below are T cell receptor beta chains from one sample, sequenced in a study of blood T cells in healthy people across ages. TCRdb re-called the 5' RACE reads through MiXCR, storing one row per CDR3 protein. The sample lists about 640,000 distinct CDR3 sequences; approximately 40% were seen once. Sample: blood. All receptors come from an elderly man in good health. Each CDR3 is given with its conserved first and last residue. A D gene is named only where the DNA matches it firmly. Only some rows state a clone size, as once, few, many or a class for expanded clones.

TRBV4-3,-,14,few,TRBJ1-6,TGCGCCAGCAGCCAAGATCTGCGGGGTTCACCCCTCCACTTT,CASSQDLRGSPLHF
TRBV20-1,-,15,-,TRBJ1-5,TGCAGTGCTAAGGACTGGAGGGGTAGCAATCAGCCCCAGCATTTT,CSAKDWRGSNQPQHF
TRBV5-6,TRBD1,15,-,TRBJ2-5,TGTGCCAGCAGCCAACCTACAGGGGGCTGGGAGACCCAGTACTTC,CASSQPTGGWETQYF
TRBV20-1,-,17,-,TRBJ2-7,TGCAGTGCTAGGGGGGACCTTCGGGGGAGAGGCACCTACGAGCAGTACTTC,CSARGDLRGRGTYEQYF
TRBV30,-,12,-,TRBJ1-1,TGTGCCTGGAGTGTACTCGGCGTTGAAGCTTTCTTT,CAWSVLGVEAFF
TRBV7-2,-,14,once,TRBJ2-2,TGTGCCAGCAGCGCCAACTGGAACACCGGGGAGCTGTTTTTT,CASSANWNTGELFF
TRBV6-5,-,13,-,TRBJ2-2,TGTGCCAGCAGCAAACAGGGCCCCGGGGAGCTGTTTTTT,CASSKQGPGELFF
TRBV6-1,-,15,-,TRBJ1-5,TGTGCCAGCAGTGAGGACCCCATCCCCAATCAGCCCCAGCATTTT,CASSEDPIPNQPQHF
TRBV6-2/TRBV6-3,-,13,-,TRBJ1-2,TGTGCCAGCAGTTATCATAGGAACTATGGCTACACCTTC,CASSYHRNYGYTF
TRBV24-1,-,13,once,TRBJ1-1,TGTGCCACCAGGCCTGGAGGGAACACTGAAGCTTTCTTT,CATRPGGNTEAFF
TRBV20-1,-,14,-,TRBJ1-3,TGCAGTGCTAGGGCCGGGAGCTCTGGAAACACCATATATTTT,CSARAGSSGNTIYF
TRBV28,-,15,few,TRBJ1-1,TGTGCCAGCAGCAAGGCGATGGGGGGTGGCACTGAAGCTTTCTTT,CASSKAMGGGTEAFF
TRBV29-1,-,10,many,TRBJ1-5,TGCAGCGTTGGGAGTCAGCCCCAGCATTTT,CSVGSQPQHF
TRBV12-3/TRBV12-4,-,15,-,TRBJ2-3,TGTGCCAGCAGCCCCAAACAGACTAGCACAGATACGCAGTATTTT,CASSPKQTSTDTQYF
TRBV11-2,-,16,few,TRBJ1-5,TGTGCCAGCAGCTTAGATATCGGGGGGAACAATCAGCCCCAGCATTTT,CASSLDIGGNNQPQHF
TRBV20-1,-,12,-,TRBJ2-7,TGCAGTGCTATAGGACTGAGCTACGAGCAGTACTTC,CSAIGLSYEQYF
TRBV30,-,13,few,TRBJ1-1,TGTGCCTGGAGTACTAGGAGGAACACTGAAGCTTTCTTT,CAWSTRRNTEAFF
TRBV9,-,16,-,TRBJ2-5,TGTGCCAGCAGCCCCACCCTTAGCGGTTACCAAGAGACCCAGTACTTC,CASSPTLSGYQETQYF
TRBV6-2/TRBV6-3,-,16,-,TRBJ2-6,TGTGCCAGCAGTTTCCGGGGATACTCTGGGGCCAACGTCCTGACTTTC,CASSFRGYSGANVLTF
TRBV7-3,-,12,-,TRBJ2-3,TGTGCCAGCAGCCCGAACTTAGTTACGCAGTATTTT,CASSPNLVTQYF
TRBV6-2/TRBV6-3,-,18,-,TRBJ2-1,TGTGCCAGCGGACACCCGGATCATGGGCCGGTCACCTACAATGAGCAGTTCTTC,CASGHPDHGPVTYNEQFF
TRBV6-6,TRBD1,16,few,TRBJ1-4,TGTGCCAGCAGAGTATCAGGGGGCGGACGTAATGAAAAACTGTTTTTT,CASRVSGGGRNEKLFF
TRBV28,TRBD1,16,many,TRBJ2-7,TGTGCCAGCAGACCTAGGACAGGGGGCCAGAGCATCGAGCAGTACTTC,CASRPRTGGQSIEQYF
TRBV4-3,-,15,-,TRBJ1-1,TGCGCCAGCAGCCAAGAGCCTCGGGGGAACACTGAAGCTTTCTTT,CASSQEPRGNTEAFF
TRBV6-2/TRBV6-3,-,12,-,TRBJ1-2,TGTGCCAGCAGTCCGACGAGCTGGGGCTACACCTTC,CASSPTSWGYTF
TRBV7-2,-,15,once,TRBJ1-1,TGTGCCAGCAGCCCTCAACTGGGGAGGAGCACTGAAGCTTTCTTT,CASSPQLGRSTEAFF